This T cell receptor beta chain was observed in a study of shared clonotypes between healthy human individuals. Sequencing used immunoSEQ multiplex PCR; TCRdb keeps in-frame clones, though not all of them. The sample shows over 2,000,000 clones, 93% of them seen only once. CD8 cells classed as naive were CD45RO-negative and positively selected for CCR7, excluding terminally differentiated effector memory CD45RA+ cells. A note on this clone: Its antigen is currently unknown.

General study points: Estimated richness values were generally larger in naive subsets than in memory subsets. Incompleteness in sorted-subset sequencing, despite large depth, was shown by rarefaction.

Sequencing input: naive CD8+ T cells from PBMCs. The sequence came from a man aged 18 to 30 in good health. Some clones in this sample may be carry-over from other donors' samples.

The CDR3 region is CASSPQGRALAIADTQYF. The DNA for the CDR3 is TGTGCCAGCAGCCCCCAAGGGAGAGCACTAGCGATCGCAGATACGCAGTATTTT. This chain uses TRBV14 with TRBJ2-3; 7 positions match TRBD2. The CDR3 spans 18 residues. CDR1 SGHDN and CDR2 FVKESK come from the germline V gene. The V and J ends lost 4 bases and 4 bases, in that order; junction bases with no gene match: 17.